These T cell receptor beta chains were read from a single sample in a study of T cells in Graves' hyperthyroidism and ophthalmopathy. Via MiXCR, TCRdb re-called the multiplex PCR reads, giving one row per CDR3 protein. This table has about 98,000 distinct CDR3 sequences, roughly 40% appearing once. Sample: peripheral blood or thyroid tissue (not recorded which). The receptor set was obtained from a woman in her 30s with Graves' hyperthyroidism. Each CDR3 is given with its conserved first and last residue. The D gene is left open where the match is weak. Some rows mark clone size as missing; the rest say once, few, many or name a class of expanded clone.

D gene: -; V gene: TRBV7-9; J gene: TRBJ2-6; clone size: -; CDR3 DNA: TGTGCCAGCAGTGGGGACGCGAGGAACACTGAAGCTTTC; CDR3 protein: CASSGDARNTEAF
D gene: -; V gene: TRBV5-1; J gene: TRBJ2-3; clone size: once; CDR3 DNA: TGCGCCAGCAGCTTGGATGGGGGTTTCGATACGCAGTATTTT; CDR3 protein: CASSLDGGFDTQYF
D gene: -; V gene: TRBV6-6; J gene: TRBJ2-3; clone size: many; CDR3 DNA: TGTGCCAGCAGTCTTCAACCGGGACCTAGCACAGATACGCAGTATTTT; CDR3 protein: CASSLQPGPSTDTQYF
D gene: TRBD1; V gene: TRBV11-2; J gene: TRBJ1-5; clone size: many; CDR3 DNA: TGTGCCAGCAGCTTTCAGGGGGGCAATCAGCCCCAGCATTTT; CDR3 protein: CASSFQGGNQPQHF
D gene: TRBD1; V gene: TRBV10-3; J gene: TRBJ1-5; clone size: -; CDR3 DNA: TGTGCCATCAGTGAACAGGGGATTGGTCAGCCCCAGCATTTT; CDR3 protein: CAISEQGIGQPQHF
D gene: -; V gene: TRBV11-3; J gene: TRBJ2-5; clone size: few; CDR3 DNA: TGTGCCAGCAGCTCCCGGGACTTC; CDR3 protein: CASSSRDF
D gene: -; V gene: TRBV12-3/TRBV12-4; J gene: TRBJ1-5; clone size: many; CDR3 DNA: TGTGCCAGCAGTTTCGAGAGCAATCAGCCCCAGCATTTT; CDR3 protein: CASSFESNQPQHF
D gene: -; V gene: TRBV4-1; J gene: TRBJ1-5; clone size: many; CDR3 DNA: TGCGCCAGCAGCCAACCGATCGGGACTGCAATTGGTCAGCCCCAGCATTTT; CDR3 protein: CASSQPIGTAIGQPQHF
D gene: -; V gene: TRBV11-2; J gene: TRBJ2-3; clone size: many; CDR3 DNA: TGTGCCAGCAGCGGGATTGGTACAGATACGCAGTATTTT; CDR3 protein: CASSGIGTDTQYF
D gene: -; V gene: TRBV5-1; J gene: TRBJ2-7; clone size: many; CDR3 DNA: TGCGCCAGCAGGAGTGCAGGGTCTGCCTACGAGCAGTACTTC; CDR3 protein: CASRSAGSAYEQYF
D gene: -; V gene: TRBV4-1; J gene: TRBJ1-2; clone size: many; CDR3 DNA: TGCGCCAGCAGCCAGGTCGTAGGGGTTAAGAGGGATGGCTACACCTTC; CDR3 protein: CASSQVVGVKRDGYTF
D gene: -; V gene: TRBV6-4; J gene: TRBJ1-5; clone size: many; CDR3 DNA: TGTGCCAGCAGTGACGATCGTTGGGCGGACAATCAGCCCCAGCATTTT; CDR3 protein: CASSDDRWADNQPQHF
D gene: TRBD1; V gene: TRBV24-1; J gene: TRBJ1-2; clone size: many; CDR3 DNA: TGTGCCACCAGTGAGGACGGGACAGGCGCCTATGGCTACACCTTC; CDR3 protein: CATSEDGTGAYGYTF
D gene: TRBD2; V gene: TRBV7-8; J gene: TRBJ2-2; clone size: -; CDR3 DNA: TGTGCCAGCAGCCCGGGACTAGCGGGAGGGGGCACCGGGGAGCTGTTTTTT; CDR3 protein: CASSPGLAGGGTGELFF
D gene: TRBD1; V gene: TRBV11-2; J gene: TRBJ2-7; clone size: -; CDR3 DNA: TGTGCCAGCAGCTTCAGACAGGGGGCCAACGAGCAGTACTTC; CDR3 protein: CASSFRQGANEQYF
D gene: TRBD2; V gene: TRBV9; J gene: TRBJ2-5; clone size: -; CDR3 DNA: TGTGCCAGCAGCGGAGCGGGAGCCGAGACCCAGTATTTC; CDR3 protein: CASSGAGAETQYF
D gene: -; V gene: TRBV12-3/TRBV12-4; J gene: TRBJ1-1; clone size: -; CDR3 DNA: TGTGCCAGCAGAACCGACAGGCACACCGAAGCTTCCTTT; CDR3 protein: CASRTDRHTEASF
D gene: TRBD1; V gene: TRBV11-3; J gene: TRBJ2-3; clone size: many; CDR3 DNA: TGTGCCAGCAGCCTGCGACAGGGGGCAACAGATACGCAGTATTTT; CDR3 protein: CASSLRQGATDTQYF
D gene: -; V gene: TRBV5-6; J gene: TRBJ2-7; clone size: many; CDR3 DNA: TGTGCCAGCAGCTTAACATTCCGTTCCAACTACGAGCAGTACTTC; CDR3 protein: CASSLTFRSNYEQYF
D gene: TRBD2; V gene: TRBV10-3; J gene: TRBJ2-3; clone size: many; CDR3 DNA: TGTGCCATCAGTGAAGGTGGAGCGGGAGTTACAGATACGCAGTATTTT; CDR3 protein: CAISEGGAGVTDTQYF
D gene: -; V gene: TRBV2; J gene: TRBJ1-5; clone size: -; CDR3 DNA: TGTGCCAGCAAGTCCGCGGCAGCACAAGAGACCCAGCATTTT; CDR3 protein: CASKSAAAQETQHF
D gene: TRBD1; V gene: TRBV5-5; J gene: TRBJ1-5; clone size: many; CDR3 DNA: TGTGCCAGCAGCTTGATCTCAGGGGGCGGACAGCCCCAGCATTTT; CDR3 protein: CASSLISGGGQPQHF
D gene: -; V gene: TRBV12-3/TRBV12-4; J gene: TRBJ1-6; clone size: -; CDR3 DNA: TGTGCCAGCAGTTTCCGCAGGGACCTCAATTCCTATAATTCACCCCTCCACTTT; CDR3 protein: CASSFRRDLNSYNSPLHF
D gene: -; V gene: TRBV20-1; J gene: TRBJ1-5; clone size: medium-sized; CDR3 DNA: TGCAGTGCTAGTCGTCAGACCAGGGAGCCCCAGCATTTT; CDR3 protein: CSASRQTREPQHF
D gene: -; V gene: TRBV18; J gene: TRBJ1-1; clone size: few; CDR3 DNA: TGTGCCAGCTCAGCCGACAGGAACACTGAAGCTTTCTTT; CDR3 protein: CASSADRNTEAFF
D gene: -; V gene: TRBV7-2; J gene: TRBJ2-7; clone size: -; CDR3 DNA: TGTGCCAGCAGCTTAGTTGGGTGGGGGTACGGGGAGCAGTACTTC; CDR3 protein: CASSLVGWGYGEQYF
D gene: -; V gene: TRBV20-1; J gene: TRBJ2-3; clone size: -; CDR3 DNA: TGCAGTGCTATAGGGGAGTTCGGGGATACGCAGTATTTT; CDR3 protein: CSAIGEFGDTQYF
D gene: -; V gene: TRBV9; J gene: TRBJ2-3; clone size: many; CDR3 DNA: TGTGCCAGCAGCGTCCGCGGCCGAGGGACAGATACGCAGTATTTT; CDR3 protein: CASSVRGRGTDTQYF
D gene: -; V gene: TRBV6-5; J gene: TRBJ2-5; clone size: many; CDR3 DNA: TGTGCCAGCAGTTACCGGACAGTTCAAGAGACCCAGTACTTC; CDR3 protein: CASSYRTVQETQYF
D gene: -; V gene: TRBV7-9; J gene: TRBJ1-6; clone size: -; CDR3 DNA: TGTGCCAGCAGCTTAGCAGGGCAATCACCCCTCCACTTT; CDR3 protein: CASSLAGQSPLHF
D gene: TRBD2; V gene: TRBV20-1; J gene: TRBJ2-7; clone size: -; CDR3 DNA: TGCAGTGCCACTTCTAGCGGGAGGATATACGAGCAGTACTTC; CDR3 protein: CSATSSGRIYEQYF
D gene: -; V gene: TRBV11-1; J gene: TRBJ1-1; clone size: -; CDR3 DNA: TGTGCCAGCAGCAGACAGACAGGAGGCAAAGCTTTCTTT; CDR3 protein: CASSRQTGGKAFF
D gene: -; V gene: TRBV20-1; J gene: TRBJ1-4; clone size: many; CDR3 DNA: TGCAGTGCTCCTGGGGGGAGTAATGAAATACTGTTTTTT; CDR3 protein: CSAPGGSNEILFF
D gene: -; V gene: TRBV7-2; J gene: TRBJ2-7; clone size: many; CDR3 DNA: TGTGCCAGCAGCTGGGGCAGGACCAACGAGCAGTACTTC; CDR3 protein: CASSWGRTNEQYF
D gene: TRBD2; V gene: TRBV9; J gene: TRBJ2-7; clone size: many; CDR3 DNA: TGTGCCAGCAGCTTCGGACTAGCGGGAGTTGAGCAGTACTTC; CDR3 protein: CASSFGLAGVEQYF
D gene: TRBD1; V gene: TRBV9; J gene: TRBJ2-2; clone size: -; CDR3 DNA: TGTGCCAGCAGCCCCCAGGGGGCGAACACCGGGGAGCTGTTTTTT; CDR3 protein: CASSPQGANTGELFF
D gene: -; V gene: TRBV3-1; J gene: TRBJ1-1; clone size: many; CDR3 DNA: TGTGCCAGCAGCCGGCGGGTAGTCACTGAAGCTTTCTTT; CDR3 protein: CASSRRVVTEAFF
D gene: -; V gene: TRBV27; J gene: TRBJ2-2; clone size: many; CDR3 DNA: TGTGCCAGCAGTATATACACCGGGGAGCTGTTTTTT; CDR3 protein: CASSIYTGELFF
D gene: -; V gene: TRBV2; J gene: TRBJ1-1; clone size: many; CDR3 DNA: TGTGCCAGCATGGTAAGGACTGAAGCTTTCTTT; CDR3 protein: CASMVRTEAFF
D gene: -; V gene: TRBV28; J gene: TRBJ1-2; clone size: many; CDR3 DNA: TGTGCCAGCAGTTTAGCAGGCGGCTACACCTTC; CDR3 protein: CASSLAGGYTF
D gene: -; V gene: TRBV9; J gene: TRBJ2-5; clone size: many; CDR3 DNA: TGTGTCACCCATGTTTCGGGAGTCTGGGAGACCCAGTACTTC; CDR3 protein: CVTHVSGVWETQYF
D gene: TRBD2; V gene: TRBV20-1; J gene: TRBJ2-5; clone size: once; CDR3 DNA: TGCAGTGCTTCCCTGACTAGCGGGAGGGCAGGGGAGACCCAGTACTTC; CDR3 protein: CSASLTSGRAGETQYF
D gene: TRBD2; V gene: TRBV6-5; J gene: TRBJ2-7; clone size: many; CDR3 DNA: TGTGCCAGCAGTTACTGGGGGACTAGCGCGGGAATCTTGAATTACGAGCAGTACTTC; CDR3 protein: CASSYWGTSAGILNYEQYF
D gene: -; V gene: TRBV5-1; J gene: TRBJ1-2; clone size: many; CDR3 DNA: TGCGCCAGCAGCAAGGACGACAGTTGGGCAGATGGCTACACCTTC; CDR3 protein: CASSKDDSWADGYTF
D gene: TRBD2; V gene: TRBV20-1; J gene: TRBJ2-5; clone size: -; CDR3 DNA: TGCAGTGCTAGGGGACTAGCGGCCTCCCAAGAGACCCAGTACTTC; CDR3 protein: CSARGLAASQETQYF
D gene: -; V gene: TRBV7-8; J gene: TRBJ1-5; clone size: few; CDR3 DNA: TGTGCCAGCAGCTTAGGGGGGGCAGGGCGGCAGGGTCAGCCCCAGCATTTT; CDR3 protein: CASSLGGAGRQGQPQHF
D gene: -; V gene: TRBV10-3; J gene: TRBJ2-7; clone size: many; CDR3 DNA: TGTGCCATAGAACCGGGACGGGGGTCATACGAGCAGTACTTC; CDR3 protein: CAIEPGRGSYEQYF
D gene: TRBD1; V gene: TRBV7-2; J gene: TRBJ1-6; clone size: -; CDR3 DNA: TGTGCCAGCAGCTTACGGCACCAGGGACAGGGGACTTCACCCCTCCACTTT; CDR3 protein: CASSLRHQGQGTSPLHF
D gene: TRBD1; V gene: TRBV20-1; J gene: TRBJ2-6; clone size: -; CDR3 DNA: TGCAGTGCTAGCCCGGGACAGGCGGTATCTGGGGCCAACGTCCTGACTTTC; CDR3 protein: CSASPGQAVSGANVLTF